Shown below are 23 T cell receptor beta chains from a single sample sequenced in a study of shared clonotypes between healthy human individuals. Some clones are missing from TCRdb's copy, which holds only in-frame ones; the method was immunoSEQ multiplex PCR. The repertoire holds millions of clones, around nine tenths seen once, with 0.11% to 0.15% in the top ten. Sequencing used naive CD4+ T cells sorted from blood. Documented subset: CD45RA+ positively selected. The receptors come from a man younger than 35 in good health.

The chain has TRBV9 and TRBJ2-7; D is possibly TRBD1 (5 bases). The CDR3 has 14 residues. The V gene lost 2 bases and the J gene lost 0 bases, with 9 bases spanning the gap. Looked up from germline, CDR1 is SGDLS and CDR2 is YYNGEE. The CDR3 DNA reads as TGTGCCAGCAGCGTGTCGGACAACTCCTACGAGCAGTACTTC. This sequence encodes CASSVSDNSYEQYF.

This chain uses TRBV5-3 with TRBJ1-2, with 9 bases lining up with TRBD1. TRBV5-3 is noted as an ORF with a role that remains uncertain. V trimming: 8 bases; J trimming: 8 bases; junction bases outside the gene matches: 10. CDR3 size: 13 residues. The CDR3 DNA is TGTGCCAGCAGACGGGACAGGGAGGTAGGCTACACCTTC. It translates to CASRRDREVGYTF.

This clone was counted only a few times. The chain joins TRBV5-1 to TRBJ1-1, with a possible D match to TRBD1 (5 bases). V was clipped by 0 bases and J by 1 base, with 10 bases between them. This CDR3 has 15 amino acids. The germline CDR1 and CDR2 sequences are SGHRS and YFSETQ. CDR3 nucleotides: TGCGCCAGCAGCTTGGCACCGGACAAGAACACTGAAGCTTTCTTT. As protein: CASSLAPDKNTEAFF. Together with reference TRBV5-1 and TRBJ1-1, the CDR3 gives the full variable domain: KAGVTQTPRYLIKTRGQQVTLSCSPISGHRSVSWYQQTPGQGLQFLFEYFSETQRNKGNFPGRFSGRQFSNSRSEMNVSTLELGDSALYLCASSLAPDKNTEAFFGQGTRLTVV.

V usage is TRBV29-1 and J usage is TRBJ2-3; 9 positions match TRBD2. The CDR3 spans 14 residues. Germline CDR1 and CDR2: SQVTM and ANQGSEA. Losses at the gene ends were 4 bases for V and 4 bases for J; bases not matched to a gene: 6. The CDR3 nucleotides are TGCAGCGTTGTGGGCGGGGGGGCCGCAGATACGCAGTATTTT. Its protein is CSVVGGGAADTQYF.

The chain is built from TRBV9 and TRBJ1-1; D gene unclear. The CDR3 covers 14 residues. Germline values: CDR1 SGDLS, CDR2 YYNGEE. With 3 bases removed from V and 1 base from J, the gap between germline ends came to 10 bases. This CDR3 is CASSGTSRNTEAFF. CDR3 DNA: TGTGCCAGCAGCGGAACAAGCAGGAACACTGAAGCTTTCTTT.

V usage is TRBV10-1 and J usage is TRBJ2-2; TRBD2 matches 9 bases. J gave up 4 bases and V 5 bases, and 14 bases lay outside the gene matches. The CDR3 runs to 18 residues. Per the germline V gene, CDR1 is WNHNN and CDR2 is SYGVQD (reference sequence). CDR3 protein: CASSSVLRLAVLTGELFF. CDR3 sequence (DNA): TGCGCCAGCAGTTCGGTGCTGAGACTAGCGGTTCTCACCGGGGAGCTGTTTTTT.

V is TRBV7-3 and J is TRBJ2-5, with a possible D match to TRBD2 (6 bases). Trimming cost V 0 bases and J 1 base, with 12 bases left between them. The length of the CDR3 is 16 residues. Germline values: CDR1 SGHTA, CDR2 FQGTGA. CDR3 nucleotides: TGTGCCAGCAGCTTAACCCCCACTAGCTCCCAAGAGACCCAGTACTTC. This gives the protein CASSLTPTSSQETQYF.

The CDR3: CASSLVGLQSGYTF. The CDR3 nucleotides are TGTGCCAGCAGCTTGGTGGGACTCCAGAGTGGCTACACCTTC. The chain joins TRBV5-4 to TRBJ1-2; perhaps TRBD1 as D (5 bases). CDR1 is SGHNT, CDR2 YYREEE, per germline (reference sequence). The CDR3 has 14 amino acids. The V end was cut by 0 bases, the J end by 7 bases, with 13 bases between.

This chain joins TRBV5-1 and TRBJ2-7; D is possibly TRBD1 (5 bases). This CDR3 comprises 17 residues. Per germline, CDR1 SGHRS and CDR2 YFSETQ. V was cut by 0 bases and J by 2 bases, with 18 bases left in between. The CDR3 DNA reads as TGCGCCAGCAGCTTGGCCAACGCGACCAGGGTGCCCTACGAGCAGTACTTC. Its protein product is CASSLANATRVPYEQYF.

V and J are TRBV6-6 and TRBJ2-7, with TRBD2 identical over 10 bases. There are 15 residues in the CDR3. The V segment lost 3 bases and the J segment 6 bases; nucleotides outside the gene matches: 8. CDR1 is MNHNY, CDR2 SVGAGI, per germline (reference sequence). The CDR3 DNA follows: TGTGCCAGCAGTTATGACAGCGGGGGGGCCAGCGAGCAGTACTTC. Protein sequence: CASSYDSGGASEQYF.

The V gene is TRBV9, the J gene TRBJ1-4; 8 bases are a match to TRBD1. This CDR3 is 16 amino acids long. The germline V gene encodes CDR1 SGDLS and CDR2 YYNGEE. J was trimmed by 7 bases and V by 0 bases; bases with no gene match: 8. CDR3 nucleotide sequence: TGTGCCAGCAGCGTAGGGGCCGGGACAGGAAGTGAAAAACTGTTTTTT. It translates to CASSVGAGTGSEKLFF. Looking up the rest from reference TRBV9 and TRBJ1-4 gives the full variable domain: DSGVTQTPKHLITATGQRVTLRCSPRSGDLSVYWYQQSLDQGLQFLIQYYNGEERAKGNILERFSAQQFPDLHSELNLSSLELGDSALYFCASSVGAGTGSEKLFFGSGTQLSVL.

The rearrangement links TRBV6-6 to TRBJ2-7, with D unclear. Trimming pared 6 bases from V and 6 bases from J, leaving 15 bases between. CDR1 and CDR2 from the germline V gene are MNHNY and SVGAGI (reference sequence). The CDR3 loop spans 13 amino acids. CDR3 residues: CASSGRTSAEQYF. The CDR3 region has the DNA TGTGCCAGCAGCGGTCGAACCTCCGCCGAGCAGTACTTC.

V gene TRBV5-1 combines with J gene TRBJ2-2, with D hard to call. V was clipped by 0 bases and J by 4 bases, with 10 bases between them. The CDR3 covers 15 residues. From germline, CDR1 is SGHRS and CDR2 YFSETQ. The CDR3 DNA reads TGCGCCAGCAGCTTGGATCTAAAGAGCACCGGGGAGCTGTTTTTT. Its protein is CASSLDLKSTGELFF.

This chain uses TRBV6-1 with TRBJ2-7; TRBD2 agrees at 8 bases. The junction had 5 bases not matched to a gene; V was cut back by 2 bases and J by 2 bases. This CDR3 region has 15 residues. Germline V gene sequence: CDR1 MNHNS, CDR2 SASEGT. The CDR3 DNA follows: TGTGCCAGCAGTGAAAGACTAGCGCCAACCTACGAGCAGTACTTC. Its translation is CASSERLAPTYEQYF.

The chain uses TRBV2 and TRBJ1-4, with 7 positions matching TRBD1. CDR1 and CDR2 from the germline V gene are SNHLY and FYNNEI. CDR3 length: 17 residues. With 3 bases clipped from V and 4 bases from J, the junction kept 11 bases outside the gene matches. The CDR3 nucleotides are TGTGCCAGCAGTGAGGGACAGTCTGGTTTCGGTAATGAAAAACTGTTTTTT. Amino acid sequence: CASSEGQSGFGNEKLFF. The whole variable domain, remainder taken from reference TRBV2 and TRBJ1-4, is EPEVTQTPSHQVTQMGQEVILRCVPISNHLYFYWYRQILGQKVEFLVSFYNNEISEKSEIFDDQFSVERPDGSNFTLKIRSTKLEDSAMYFCASSEGQSGFGNEKLFFGSGTQLSVL.

This sequence joins TRBV29-1 and TRBJ2-7; 9 nucleotides match TRBD1. The CDR3 sequence is 14 residues long. J lost 4 bases, V lost 5 bases, and 9 bases had no gene match. Germline CDR1 reads SQVTM; CDR2 reads ANQGSEA. The CDR3 sequence: CSVSGQGGFYEQYF. CDR3 bases: TGCAGCGTTTCGGGACAGGGAGGATTTTACGAGCAGTACTTC.

This rearrangement joins TRBV30 to TRBJ1-4; 10 bases line up with TRBD1. This CDR3 has 14 residues. Germline lookup yields CDR1 GTSNPN and CDR2 SVGIG (reference sequence). Trimming at V came to 2 bases and at J to 8 bases, leaving 5 bases not matched to a gene. The CDR3 region is CAWSRQGALEKLFF. The CDR3 DNA is TGTGCCTGGAGTAGACAGGGGGCGCTGGAAAAACTGTTTTTT.

J is TRBJ2-2 and V is TRBV11-3; TRBD1 matches at 10 bases. V lost 4 bases to trimming and J lost 5 bases; unmatched junction nucleotides: 7. Germline values: CDR1 SGHNT, CDR2 YENEEA. The CDR3 loop spans 16 amino acids. CDR3 residues: CASSYDRGLGTGELFF. As DNA, the CDR3 is TGTGCCAGCAGCTACGACAGGGGGCTGGGAACCGGGGAGCTGTTTTTT. Using reference TRBV11-3 and TRBJ2-2 for the parts outside the CDR3, the full variable domain is EAGVVQSPRYKIIEKKQPVAFWCNPISGHNTLYWYLQNLGQGPELLIRYENEEAVDDSQLPKDRFSAERLKGVDSTLKIQPAELGDSAVYLCASSYDRGLGTGELFFGEGSRLTVL.

The gene calls are TRBV5-1 and TRBJ1-1; perhaps TRBD1 as D (5 bases). CDR3 length equals 14 residues. Germline V gives CDR1 SGHRS, CDR2 YFSETQ. Between the trimmed V and J ends, which lost 5 bases and 1 base, there was a span of 12 bases. The chain's CDR3 is CASSTAGTNTEAFF. CDR3 coding DNA: TGCGCCAGCAGTACCGCAGGGACGAACACTGAAGCTTTCTTT.

Comments on this clone: Other DNA sequences of this sample code for an identical CDR3. This sequence joins TRBV28 and TRBJ2-7, with 7 nucleotides matching TRBD1. The CDR3 extends over 14 amino acids. Germline V CDR1 and CDR2: MDHEN, SYDVKM. V dropped 4 bases and J dropped 2; count of bases not matched to a gene: 5. This CDR3 reads CASSSGTETYEQYF. CDR3 in DNA: TGTGCCAGCAGTTCCGGGACAGAGACCTACGAGCAGTACTTC.

The chain has TRBV10-1 and TRBJ1-2; 9 nucleotides align to TRBD1. With V trimmed by 5 bases and J by 5 bases, 6 bases remained unmatched. The CDR3 consists of 14 residues. The germline V gene has CDR1 WNHNN and CDR2 SYGVQD (reference sequence). CDR3 DNA: TGCGCCAGCAGTAGGGACAGGGTGATTTATGGCTACACCTTC. The encoded protein is CASSRDRVIYGYTF.

The chain employs TRBV5-8 and TRBJ2-6, with 7 bases identical to TRBD2. The CDR3 is 20 residues long. The germline V gene encodes CDR1 SGHTS and CDR2 YDEGEE. J gave up 1 base and V 2 bases, and 15 bases lay outside the gene matches. In nucleotides, the CDR3 is TGTGCCAGCAGCTTAAACCGGGGCCCCGGGAGGTTGTCTGGGGCCAACGTCCTGACTTTC. Translated, it gives CASSLNRGPGRLSGANVLTF. The full variable domain, with the rest looked up from reference TRBV5-8 and TRBJ2-6, is EAGVTQSPTHLIKTRGQQATLRCSPISGHTSVYWYQQALGLGLQFLLWYDEGEERNRGNFPPRFSGRQFPNYSSELNVNALELEDSALYLCASSLNRGPGRLSGANVLTFGAGSRLTVL.

The chain combines TRBV19 with TRBJ2-7; 8 nucleotides match TRBD1. V gave up 6 bases and J gave up 1 base; unmatched junction bases: 11. The CDR3 extends over 16 amino acids. Germline V gives CDR1 LNHDA, CDR2 SQIVND (reference sequence). The CDR3 DNA sequence: TGTGCCAGTAGCACACCAGGGGGCCTGATTTCCTACGAGCAGTACTTC. Its protein is CASSTPGGLISYEQYF.